Each of the 14 T cell receptor beta chains below was sequenced from the same sample in a study of a mutant IDH1 vaccine in newly diagnosed glioma. Sequencing was performed with immunoSEQ multiplex PCR; in TCRdb, only in-frame clones are kept and a portion is missing. The sample includes 45,000 to 60,000 clones, 88% of them seen just once. The antigens these receptors bind are not known. The time point denotes: week 35, safety follow-up. Alongside topical imiquimod, each dose of vaccine comprised 300 ug of mutant IDH1 20-mer peptide. The sequenced sample was PBMCs, obtained from a glioma patient whose treatment included an IDH1 peptide vaccine. The receptors were gathered from a woman in her thirties or forties with glioma.

The gene calls are TRBV5-1 and TRBJ2-7, with 9 positions matching TRBD1. This CDR3 spans 13 amino acids. V lost 4 bases and J lost 5; bases outside the gene matches: 4. Germline-derived CDR1 and CDR2 are SGHRS and YFSETQ. DNA of the CDR3: TGCGCCAGCAGCATGACAGGGGGGAACGAGCAGTACTTC. Translated: CASSMTGGNEQYF.

The rearrangement joins TRBV2 to TRBJ1-3, with no clear D. Germline loops: CDR1 SNHLY, CDR2 FYNNEI. CDR3 length equals 15 residues. The germline V and J ends were trimmed by 3 bases and 0 bases, with 9 bases remaining between them. CDR3: CASSDRGGSGNTIYF. The DNA for the CDR3 is TGTGCCAGCAGTGACCGGGGAGGCTCTGGAAACACCATATATTTT.

The genes are TRBV29-1 and TRBJ2-2, with D possibly matching TRBD2 (6 bases). Trimming removed 0 bases at V and 6 bases at J, with 8 bases between. Per the germline V gene, CDR1 is SQVTM and CDR2 is ANQGSEA. CDR3 size: 13 residues. CDR3 residues: CSVEEWGAGELFF. The CDR3 DNA follows: TGCAGCGTTGAAGAATGGGGGGCCGGGGAGCTGTTTTTT.

This clone was observed a few times. V gene TRBV2 combines with J gene TRBJ2-1; D is possibly TRBD1 (6 bases). Germline loops: CDR1 SNHLY, CDR2 FYNNEI. CDR3 length equals 15 residues. The ends were cut back, 4 bases at V and 5 bases at J, with 15 bases in the middle. The DNA of the CDR3 is TGTGCCAGCAGTGGCTTGGACAGAGGGGACAATGAGCAGTTCTTC. Its protein is CASSGLDRGDNEQFF.

The chain is built from TRBV5-6 and TRBJ1-5, with no clear D. Germline assignment: CDR1 SGHDT and CDR2 YYEEEE. Trimming removed 4 bases from V and 11 bases from J, with 13 bases in between. The CDR3 runs to 12 residues. CDR3 nucleotide sequence: TGTGCCAGCAGCCTGGTGGGGTCCACCCAGCATTTT. It encodes CASSLVGSTQHF.

V gene TRBV6-5 combines with J gene TRBJ2-4; no firm D call. Trimming removed 7 bases from V and 0 bases from J, with 10 bases in between. The length of the CDR3 is 14 residues. Per germline, CDR1 MNHEY and CDR2 SVGAGI. Here the CDR3 DNA reads TGTGCCAGCACCGATAGTCTAGCCAAAAACATTCAGTACTTC. Translated, it gives CASTDSLAKNIQYF.

The CDR3 DNA follows: TGTGCCAGCAGCTTTTACGGTCGGGGGGCAGATACGCAGTATTTT. This encodes CASSFYGRGADTQYF. This chain joins TRBV7-9 and TRBJ2-3, with 7 bases matching TRBD2. CDR1 is SEHNR and CDR2 is FQNEAQ in the germline V gene (reference sequence). Unmatched junction bases numbered 7, after V lost 3 bases and J lost 4 bases. The CDR3 is made up of 15 amino acids.

The rearrangement joins TRBV2 to TRBJ2-1; TRBD2 matches 8 bases. The germline CDR1 and CDR2 sequences are SNHLY and FYNNEI. The CDR3 length is 15 residues. The V and J ends lost 7 bases and 8 bases, in that order; junction bases with no gene match: 13. The DNA of the CDR3 is TGTGCCAGCACCGCTCCGGGACTAGGGATCCATGAGCAGTTCTTC. It yields the protein CASTAPGLGIHEQFF.

The chain is built from TRBV27 and TRBJ2-7; D might be TRBD1 (5 bases). The CDR3 extends over 13 amino acids. Germline CDR1 and CDR2: MNHEY and SMNVEV (reference sequence). The V end was cut by 10 bases, the J end by 2 bases, with 15 bases between. The CDR3 here is CANRQQAPYEQYF. In nucleotides, the CDR3 is TGTGCCAATCGACAGCAGGCCCCCTACGAGCAGTACTTC.

The chain uses TRBV6-1 and TRBJ2-7; D may be TRBD1 or TRBD2 (6 bases each). From germline, CDR1 is MNHNS and CDR2 SASEGT. The CDR3 has 17 residues. V was cut by 2 bases and J by 3 bases, with 20 bases left in between. The CDR3: CASSEPGTPGGFYEQYF. The CDR3 DNA follows: TGTGCCAGCAGTGAACCCGGGACACCCGGGGGATTCTACGAGCAGTACTTC.

The chain has TRBV5-1 and TRBJ2-2, with 13 bases lining up with TRBD2. The CDR3 is 16 residues long. Germline assignment: CDR1 SGHRS and CDR2 YFSETQ. The ends lost 4 bases at V and 5 bases at J; junction bases unmatched: 5. DNA for the CDR3: TGCGCCAGCAGCGGACTAGCGGGAGAATGGACCGGGGAGCTGTTTTTT. This sequence encodes CASSGLAGEWTGELFF.

The J gene is TRBJ2-2, the V gene TRBV5-1; D possibly corresponds to TRBD2 (6 bases). This CDR3 is built from 14 residues. Per germline, CDR1 SGHRS and CDR2 YFSETQ. V was shortened by 0 bases and J by 6 bases, with 9 bases between the two germline ends. The chain's CDR3 is CASSLGRESGELFF. CDR3 DNA: TGCGCCAGCAGCTTGGGGAGGGAGTCCGGGGAGCTGTTTTTT.

DNA of the CDR3: TGTGCCAGCAGTTGGACTAGCGGAAACACCGGGGAGCTGTTTTTT. This translates into CASSWTSGNTGELFF. V is TRBV28 and J is TRBJ2-2, with 10 bases lining up with TRBD2. Germline V lookup: CDR1 MDHEN, CDR2 SYDVKM. There are 15 residues in the CDR3. The J segment lost 2 bases and the V segment lost 4 bases, leaving 1 base of the junction unmatched.

The genes are TRBV5-5 and TRBJ1-6, with TRBD1 as a possible D gene (5 bases). Germline CDR1 and CDR2: SGHKS and YYEKEE (reference sequence). Deletions cut 3 bases from V and 8 bases from J, with 18 bases between. This CDR3 region has 16 residues. Here the CDR3 DNA reads TGTGCCAGCAGCTCGCCGGAGAGGGGAAGAGATTCACCCCTCCACTTT. Residues: CASSSPERGRDSPLHF.